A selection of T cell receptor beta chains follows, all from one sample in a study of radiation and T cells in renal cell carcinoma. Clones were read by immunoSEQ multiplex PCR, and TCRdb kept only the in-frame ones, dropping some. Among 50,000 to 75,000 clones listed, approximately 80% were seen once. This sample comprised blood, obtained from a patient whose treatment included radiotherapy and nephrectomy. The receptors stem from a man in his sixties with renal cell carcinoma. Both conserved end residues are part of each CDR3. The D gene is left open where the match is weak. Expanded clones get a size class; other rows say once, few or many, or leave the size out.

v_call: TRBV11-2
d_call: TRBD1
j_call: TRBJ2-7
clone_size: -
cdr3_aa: CASSQTGTGRYEQYF
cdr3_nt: TGTGCCAGCAGCCAAACCGGGACAGGGCGGTACGAGCAGTACTTC

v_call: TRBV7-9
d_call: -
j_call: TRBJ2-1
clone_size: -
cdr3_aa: CASSPASDQEFF
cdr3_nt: TGTGCCAGCAGCCCAGCCTCGGACCAAGAGTTCTTC

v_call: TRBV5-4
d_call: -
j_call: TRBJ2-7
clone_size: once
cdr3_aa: CASRRDLTYEQYF
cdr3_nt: TGTGCCAGCAGGAGGGACCTTACCTACGAGCAGTACTTC

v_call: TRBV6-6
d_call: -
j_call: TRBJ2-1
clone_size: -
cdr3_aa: CASKSRDPEQFF
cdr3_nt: TGTGCCAGCAAGTCTAGAGACCCCGAGCAGTTCTTC

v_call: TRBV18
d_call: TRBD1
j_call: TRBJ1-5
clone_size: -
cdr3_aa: CASSRTGGASSSVQPQHF
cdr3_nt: TGTGCCAGCTCCCGGACAGGGGGCGCTTCTAGTTCAGTTCAGCCCCAGCATTTT

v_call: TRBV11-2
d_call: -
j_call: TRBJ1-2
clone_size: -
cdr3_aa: CASSSPRREIGYTF
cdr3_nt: TGTGCCAGCAGTTCCCCGAGGCGTGAGATTGGCTACACCTTC

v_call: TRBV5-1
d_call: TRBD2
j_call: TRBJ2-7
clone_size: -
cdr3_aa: CASSDGTSGGPTYYEQYF
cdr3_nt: TGCGCCAGCAGCGACGGGACTAGCGGGGGGCCTACATACTACGAGCAGTACTTC

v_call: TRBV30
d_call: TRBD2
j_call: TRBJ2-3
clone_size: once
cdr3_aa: CAWSPQSLAGTDTQYF
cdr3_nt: TGTGCCTGGAGTCCACAATCACTAGCGGGCACAGATACGCAGTATTTT

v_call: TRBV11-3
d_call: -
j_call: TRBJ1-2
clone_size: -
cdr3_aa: CASSLAPPQTPADLFGYTF
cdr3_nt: TGTGCCAGCAGCTTAGCCCCTCCCCAAACACCGGCGGACCTCTTTGGCTACACCTTC

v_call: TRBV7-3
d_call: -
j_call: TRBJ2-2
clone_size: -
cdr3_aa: CASSSYVGGELFF
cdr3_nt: TGTGCCAGCAGCTCCTACGTGGGGGGGGAGCTGTTTTTT

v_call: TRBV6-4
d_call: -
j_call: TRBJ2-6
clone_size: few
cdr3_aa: CASSDFPVSGANVLTF
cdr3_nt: TGTGCCAGCAGTGACTTCCCGGTCTCTGGGGCCAACGTCCTGACTTTC

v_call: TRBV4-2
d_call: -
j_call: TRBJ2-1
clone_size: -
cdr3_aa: CASSQDRAYNEQFF
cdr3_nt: TGTGCCAGCAGCCAAGATAGGGCGTACAATGAGCAGTTCTTC

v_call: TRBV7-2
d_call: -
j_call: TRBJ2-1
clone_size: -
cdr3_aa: CASSSSWSSLLTTQFF
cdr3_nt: TGTGCCAGCAGCTCCTCCTGGTCTTCCCTTCTTACTACGCAGTTCTTC

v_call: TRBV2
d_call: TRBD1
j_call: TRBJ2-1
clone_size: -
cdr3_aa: CASSEADRPRQFF
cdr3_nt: TGTGCCAGCAGTGAAGCGGACAGGCCCCGTCAGTTCTTC

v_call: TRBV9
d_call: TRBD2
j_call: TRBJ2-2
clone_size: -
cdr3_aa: CASEPPPSGAYTGELFF
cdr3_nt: TGTGCCAGCGAACCCCCTCCTAGCGGGGCTTACACCGGGGAGCTGTTTTTT

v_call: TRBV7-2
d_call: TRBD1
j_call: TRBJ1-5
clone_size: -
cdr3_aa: CASSHPDRGNQPQHF
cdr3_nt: TGTGCCAGCAGCCACCCCGACAGGGGCAATCAGCCCCAGCATTTT

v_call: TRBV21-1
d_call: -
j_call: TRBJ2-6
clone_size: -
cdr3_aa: CASSRKTSDGANVLTF
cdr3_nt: TGTGCCAGCAGCAGAAAAACGTCGGATGGGGCCAACGTCCTGACTTTC

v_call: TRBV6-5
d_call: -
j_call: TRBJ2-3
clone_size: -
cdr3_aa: CASRSGQVWDTQYF
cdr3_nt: TGTGCCAGCAGATCGGGCCAAGTGTGGGATACGCAGTATTTT

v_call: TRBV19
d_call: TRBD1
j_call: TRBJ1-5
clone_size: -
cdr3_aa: CASSIKARGIFVQPQHF
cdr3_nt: TGTGCCAGTAGTATTAAAGCCAGGGGGATATTTGTCCAGCCCCAGCATTTT

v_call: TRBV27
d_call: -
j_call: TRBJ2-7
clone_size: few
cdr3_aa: CASSPPGRNEQYF
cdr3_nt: TGTGCCAGCAGTCCCCCGGGACGGAACGAGCAGTACTTC

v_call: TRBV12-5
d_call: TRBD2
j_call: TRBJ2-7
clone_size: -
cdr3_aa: CASGLGLADEQYF
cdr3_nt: TGTGCTAGTGGTTTGGGACTAGCGGACGAGCAGTACTTC

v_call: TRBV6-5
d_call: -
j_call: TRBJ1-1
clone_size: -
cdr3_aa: CASSYIGSTEAFF
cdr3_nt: TGTGCCAGCAGTTACATCGGGAGCACTGAAGCTTTCTTT